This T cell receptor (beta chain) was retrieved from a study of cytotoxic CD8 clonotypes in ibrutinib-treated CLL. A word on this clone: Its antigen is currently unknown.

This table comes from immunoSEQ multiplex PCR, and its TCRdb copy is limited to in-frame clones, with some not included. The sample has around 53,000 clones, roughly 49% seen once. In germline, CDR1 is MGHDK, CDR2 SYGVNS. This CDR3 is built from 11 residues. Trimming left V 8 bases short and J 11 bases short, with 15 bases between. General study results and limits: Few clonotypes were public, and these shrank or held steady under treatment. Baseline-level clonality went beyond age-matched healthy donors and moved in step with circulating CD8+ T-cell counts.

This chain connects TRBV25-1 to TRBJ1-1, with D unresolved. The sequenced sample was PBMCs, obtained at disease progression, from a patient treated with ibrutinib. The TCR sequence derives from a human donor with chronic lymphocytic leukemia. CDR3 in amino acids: CASRLMRSAFF. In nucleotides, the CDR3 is TGTGCCAGCCGCCTAATGCGATCGGCTTTCTTT.